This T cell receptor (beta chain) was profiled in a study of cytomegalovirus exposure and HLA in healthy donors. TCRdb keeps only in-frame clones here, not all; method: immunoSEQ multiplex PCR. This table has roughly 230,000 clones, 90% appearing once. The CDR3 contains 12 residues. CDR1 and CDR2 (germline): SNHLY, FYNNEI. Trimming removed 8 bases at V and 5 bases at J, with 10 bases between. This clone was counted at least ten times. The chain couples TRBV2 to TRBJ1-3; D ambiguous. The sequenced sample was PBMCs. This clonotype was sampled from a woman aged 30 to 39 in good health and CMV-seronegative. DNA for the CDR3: TGTGCCAGCTCGGTTGGACGAAACACCATATATTTT. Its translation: CASSVGRNTIYF.